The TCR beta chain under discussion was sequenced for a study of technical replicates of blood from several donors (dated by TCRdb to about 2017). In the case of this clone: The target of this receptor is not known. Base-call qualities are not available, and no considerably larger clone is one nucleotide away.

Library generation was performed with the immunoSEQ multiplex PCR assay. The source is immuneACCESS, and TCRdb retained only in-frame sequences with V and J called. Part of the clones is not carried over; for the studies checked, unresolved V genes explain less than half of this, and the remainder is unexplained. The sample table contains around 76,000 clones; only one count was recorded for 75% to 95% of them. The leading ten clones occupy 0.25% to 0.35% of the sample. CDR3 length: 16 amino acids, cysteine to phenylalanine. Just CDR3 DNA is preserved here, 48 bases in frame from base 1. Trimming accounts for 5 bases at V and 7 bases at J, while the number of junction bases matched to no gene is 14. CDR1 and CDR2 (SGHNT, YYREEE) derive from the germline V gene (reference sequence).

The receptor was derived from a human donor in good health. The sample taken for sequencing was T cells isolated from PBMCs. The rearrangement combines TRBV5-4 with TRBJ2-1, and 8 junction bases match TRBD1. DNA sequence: TGTGCCAGCAGACGACCGGGCAGGGGGCGCAAGAATGAGCAGTTCTTC. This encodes CASRRPGRGRKNEQFF.